This T cell receptor (beta chain) derives from a study of blood T cell repertoires in COVID-19. The protocol was immunoSEQ multiplex PCR, while the TCRdb copy is restricted to in-frame clones and leaves out a portion. The sample has some 40,000 clones; around four fifths are singletons. This CDR3 is 14 amino acids long. Germline V gives CDR1 SGHAT, CDR2 FQNNGV. Trimming took off 4 bases at V and 3 bases at J, with 10 bases between the two ends. J is TRBJ2-1 and V is TRBV11-2; D remains unclear. The TCR was taken from a man between 65 and 85 years old with acute or convalescent COVID-19. Sequenced: peripheral blood. CDR3 in amino acids: CASSYTTYYNEQFF. The CDR3 DNA sequence: TGTGCCAGCAGCTATACGACATACTACAATGAGCAGTTCTTC.